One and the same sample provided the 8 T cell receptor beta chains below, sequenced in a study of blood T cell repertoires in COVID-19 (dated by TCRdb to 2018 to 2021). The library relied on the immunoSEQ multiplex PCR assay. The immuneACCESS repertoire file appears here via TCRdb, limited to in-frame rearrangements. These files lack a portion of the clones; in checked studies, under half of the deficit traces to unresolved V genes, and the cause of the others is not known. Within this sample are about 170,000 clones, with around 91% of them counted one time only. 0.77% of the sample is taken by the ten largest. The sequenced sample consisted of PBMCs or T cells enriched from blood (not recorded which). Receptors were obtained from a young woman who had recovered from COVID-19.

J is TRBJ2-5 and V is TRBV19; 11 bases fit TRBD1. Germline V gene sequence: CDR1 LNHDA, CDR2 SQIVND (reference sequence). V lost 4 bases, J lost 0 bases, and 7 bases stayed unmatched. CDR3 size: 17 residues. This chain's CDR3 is CASSKKGQGAYQETQYF. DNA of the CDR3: TGTGCCAGTAGTAAAAAAGGACAGGGGGCGTACCAAGAGACCCAGTACTTC.

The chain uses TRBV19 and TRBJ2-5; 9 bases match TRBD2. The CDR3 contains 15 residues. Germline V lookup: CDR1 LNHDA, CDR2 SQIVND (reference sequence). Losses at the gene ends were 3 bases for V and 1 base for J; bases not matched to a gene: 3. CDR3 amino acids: CASSIAGGIQETQYF. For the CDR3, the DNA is TGTGCCAGTAGTATCGCGGGAGGGATCCAAGAGACCCAGTACTTC.

CDR3 loop: CSARGVDEQYF. The CDR3 coding sequence is TGCAGCGCGAGGGGTGTTGACGAGCAGTACTTC. The genes are TRBV29-1 and TRBJ2-7, with D possibly being TRBD1 or TRBD2 (5 bases each). The V end lost 7 bases, the J end lost 5 bases, and 12 bases lay between the germline ends. The CDR3 is made up of 11 amino acids. Germline lookup yields CDR1 SQVTM and CDR2 ANQGSEA.

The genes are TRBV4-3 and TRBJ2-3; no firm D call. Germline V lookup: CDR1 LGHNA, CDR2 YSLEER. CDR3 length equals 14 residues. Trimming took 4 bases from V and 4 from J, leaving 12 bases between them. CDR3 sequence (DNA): TGCGCCAGCAGCCTCGAACACCTCTCAGATACGCAGTATTTT. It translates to CASSLEHLSDTQYF.

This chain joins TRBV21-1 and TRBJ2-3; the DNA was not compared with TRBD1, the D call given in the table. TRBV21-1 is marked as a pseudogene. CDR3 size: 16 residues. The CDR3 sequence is CASSSTGTGVRDTQYF. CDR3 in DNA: TGTGCCAGCAGCAGCACGGGGACAGGGGTCAGAGATACGCAGTATTTT.

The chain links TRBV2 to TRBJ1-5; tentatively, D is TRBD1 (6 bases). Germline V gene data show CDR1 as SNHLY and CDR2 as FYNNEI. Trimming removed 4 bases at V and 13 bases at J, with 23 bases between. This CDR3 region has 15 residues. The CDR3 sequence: CASSGNRDKALHQHF. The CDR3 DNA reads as TGTGCCAGCAGTGGAAACCGGGACAAGGCCCTTCATCAGCATTTT.

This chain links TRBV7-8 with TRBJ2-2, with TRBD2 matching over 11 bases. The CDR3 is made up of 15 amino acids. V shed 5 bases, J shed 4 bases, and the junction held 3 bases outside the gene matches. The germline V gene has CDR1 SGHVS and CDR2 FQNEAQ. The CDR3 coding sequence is TGTGCCAGCAGCCCAACTAGCGGGAGCACCGGGGAGCTGTTTTTT. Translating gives CASSPTSGSTGELFF.

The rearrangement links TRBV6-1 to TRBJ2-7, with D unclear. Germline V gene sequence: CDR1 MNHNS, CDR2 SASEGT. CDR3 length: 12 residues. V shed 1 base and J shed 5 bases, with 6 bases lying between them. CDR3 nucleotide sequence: TGTGCCAGCAGTGAAGTGGGCGACGAGCAGTACTTC. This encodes CASSEVGDEQYF.